This T cell receptor beta chain comes out of a study of glioma-infiltrating T cells. A note on this clonotype: A much larger clone lies one base from this, so it may be a read error.

The CDR3 is 15 amino acids. TCR alpha and beta CDR3 regions were amplified from RNA using iRepertoire nested multiplex PCR. TCRdb re-derived calls from the multiplex PCR reads in MiXCR, one entry per CDR3 protein. The sample lists approximately 110,000 distinct CDR3 sequences; approximately 25% were seen once. Sequenced material: glioma tissue, nonneoplastic brain tissue, or PBMCs (not recorded which). This sequence was found in a human donor with low-grade glioma or glioblastoma, undergoing nonglioma brain surgery, or in good health (not recorded which). The chain has TRBV12-3 or TRBV12-4 and TRBJ2-3; TRBD2 matches 7 bases. For the CDR3, the DNA is TGTGCCAGCAGTCCCCGGGAGGCCCGCACAAATACGCAGTATTTT. It encodes CASSPREARTNTQYF.